The rows below give T cell receptor beta chains drawn from one sample of a study of T cells after yellow fever vaccination. TCRdb processed the 5' RACE reads anew with MiXCR; each CDR3 protein has one entry. The sample contains approximately 180,000 distinct CDR3 sequences, roughly 6.4% of which appear only once. The sample consisted of CD4+ T cells sorted from PBMCs, taken on the day of the first yellow fever vaccination. These receptors originate from a man aged 18 to 30 who received the YFV17D yellow fever vaccine. Each CDR3 is given with its conserved first and last residue. Each record gives: clone size, J gene, V gene, D gene, CDR3 protein, CDR3 DNA. D genes are given only for firm matches. Not every row has a clone size; where given, it reads once, few, many or a size class.

>few|TRBJ2-3|TRBV4-3|.
CASSQDSRRRDTQYF
TGCGCCAGCAGCCAAGATTCCCGGAGGAGGGATACGCAGTATTTT
>many|TRBJ2-1|TRBV6-2/TRBV6-3|.
CASSPWSGLSYNEQFF
TGTGCCAGCAGCCCATGGAGCGGGCTCTCCTACAATGAGCAGTTCTTC
>many|TRBJ2-3|TRBV20-1|TRBD2
CSAEPGLAGALTDTQYF
TGCAGTGCTGAACCGGGACTAGCGGGGGCCCTCACAGATACGCAGTATTTT
>.|TRBJ1-2|TRBV7-2|TRBD1
CASTRGTGGYGYTF
TGTGCCAGCACCCGGGGGACAGGGGGCTATGGCTACACCTTC
>many|TRBJ1-2|TRBV12-3/TRBV12-4|.
CASSFTAGKGYTF
TGTGCCAGCAGTTTTACGGCAGGAAAGGGCTACACCTTC
>many|TRBJ2-1|TRBV5-1|.
CASSLAKGGGDYNEQFF
TGCGCCAGCAGCTTGGCCAAAGGAGGGGGAGATTACAATGAGCAGTTCTTC
>few|TRBJ1-1|TRBV5-6|TRBD1
CASRSRQGRNTEAFF
TGTGCCAGCAGATCCCGACAGGGCCGGAACACTGAAGCTTTCTTT
>many|TRBJ2-3|TRBV20-1|.
CSASPGAPDTQYF
TGCAGTGCTAGCCCGGGGGCCCCAGATACGCAGTATTTT
>many|TRBJ2-5|TRBV5-1|.
CASSPGGIETQYF
TGCGCCAGCAGCCCGGGGGGCATAGAGACCCAGTACTTC
>many|TRBJ2-3|TRBV29-1|TRBD2
CSVGGLATDTQYF
TGCAGCGTTGGAGGACTAGCGACAGATACGCAGTATTTT
>.|TRBJ1-4|TRBV12-3/TRBV12-4|.
CASRPHRDEKLFF
TGTGCCAGCAGGCCCCACAGGGATGAAAAACTGTTTTTT
>.|TRBJ2-7|TRBV5-6|.
CASSPGDLCEQYF
TGTGCCAGCAGCCCCGGGGACCTCTGCGAGCAGTACTTC
>many|TRBJ1-1|TRBV19|TRBD1
CASSTHWGQKNTEAFF
TGTGCCAGTAGTACCCATTGGGGACAGAAGAACACTGAAGCTTTCTTT
>.|TRBJ2-1|TRBV15|TRBD2
CATSSMAGGDNEQFF
TGTGCCACCAGCAGTATGGCGGGGGGAGACAATGAGCAGTTCTTC
>many|TRBJ2-1|TRBV5-1|TRBD2
CASSSSWTSPSDEQFF
TGCGCCAGCAGCTCTTCCTGGACTAGTCCATCCGATGAGCAGTTCTTC
>.|TRBJ1-1|TRBV5-1|TRBD1
CASSFTGEGTFF
TGCGCCAGCAGCTTCACAGGGGAGGGGACTTTCTTT
>few|TRBJ1-5|TRBV7-2|.
CASSLDSEPQHF
TGTGCCAGCAGCTTAGATTCGGAGCCCCAGCATTTT
>many|TRBJ2-7|TRBV12-3/TRBV12-4|.
CASSRGNEQYF
TGTGCCAGCTCCCGAGGGAACGAGCAGTACTTC
>few|TRBJ1-3|TRBV2|.
CASKIASGNTIYF
TGTGCCAGCAAAATAGCCTCTGGAAACACCATATATTTT
>few|TRBJ1-2|TRBV11-2|.
CASSPLRNGYTF
TGTGCCAGCAGCCCCCTGCGCAATGGCTACACCTTC
>few|TRBJ2-3|TRBV20-1|.
CSARSGGADTQYF
TGCAGTGCTAGATCCGGGGGTGCAGATACGCAGTATTTT
>.|TRBJ1-5|TRBV6-2/TRBV6-3|.
CASSYSAGDRQPQHF
TGTGCCAGCAGTTACTCAGCGGGGGATCGACAGCCCCAGCATTTT
>.|TRBJ1-5|TRBV6-1|.
CASTPSGGTNQPQHF
TGTGCCAGCACCCCGTCGGGGGGAACCAATCAGCCCCAGCATTTT
>many|TRBJ2-3|TRBV5-1|.
CASSLAQMGDTQYF
TGCGCCAGCAGCTTGGCACAGATGGGGGATACGCAGTATTTT